Following are 21 T cell receptor beta chains from one sample sequenced in a study of T-cell reconstitution after alpha-beta-depleted transplantation in children. Researchers prepared the TCRbeta library using unique molecular identifiers, the study reports. TCRdb redid the calling of the PCR reads with MiXCR, one entry per CDR3 protein. The sample carries approximately 350,000 distinct CDR3 sequences, around 16% recorded once. The source material was PBMCs, mostly from graft donor cells, sampled 360 days after TCRalphabeta/CD19-depleted stem cell transplant. The source of these receptors is a male patient aged 2-15 years who had a stem cell transplant for acute lymphoblastic leukemia, so the T cells may come from the graft donor.

For this clonotype: A read error is possible here, since a much larger clone lies one base away. The genes are TRBV5-6 and TRBJ2-1; 11 positions agree with TRBD2. Per the germline V gene, CDR1 is SGHDT and CDR2 is YYEEEE. J was trimmed by 8 bases and V by 2 bases; bases with no gene match: 6. CDR3 length: 15 amino acids. The DNA of the CDR3 is TGTGCCAGCAGCTTCTTGACTAGCGGGACCTATGAGCAGTTCTTC. Encoded protein: CASSFLTSGTYEQFF.

This clonotype was seen a few times. The V call is TRBV5-6, the J call TRBJ2-7, with D maybe TRBD2 (6 bases). The germline gives CDR1 SGHDT, CDR2 YYEEEE. With 3 bases removed from V and 3 bases from J, the gap between germline ends came to 19 bases. This CDR3 has 16 amino acids. Written as DNA, the CDR3 is TGTGCCAGCAGCTGGAGGGGTGGCCAGATCCTCTACGAGCAGTACTTC. Protein: CASSWRGGQILYEQYF.

The chain recombines TRBV28 with TRBJ2-5; D gene ambiguous. Germline-derived CDR1 and CDR2 are MDHEN and SYDVKM. The CDR3 extends over 13 amino acids. The V gene lost 3 bases and the J gene lost 5 bases, with 10 bases spanning the gap. DNA for the CDR3: TGTGCCAGCAGTTTCCCTAAACAGGAGACCCAGTACTTC. Translated, it gives CASSFPKQETQYF.

The rearrangement uses TRBV18 and TRBJ2-2; no clear D gene. This CDR3 is 13 amino acids long. Germline V gene lookup returns CDR1 KGHSH and CDR2 LQKENI. Trimming shortened V by 4 bases and J by 4 bases, and 7 bases separated the two germline ends. The CDR3 here is CASSLDTTGELFF. CDR3 in DNA: TGTGCCAGCTCACTTGATACCACCGGGGAGCTGTTTTTT.

The V and J genes are TRBV12-3 or TRBV12-4 and TRBJ2-5; a weak D match, TRBD2 (7 bases). The CDR3 runs 17 residues. V dropped 8 bases and J dropped 3 bases, with 25 bases sitting between them. The CDR3 bases are TGTGCCAGCCTCCTTTTAGGGGGAGGGGTTGGCGAAGAGACCCAGTACTTC. It is translated as CASLLLGGGVGEETQYF.

The chain carries TRBV5-5 and TRBJ1-2, with TRBD1 as a possible D gene (5 bases). The V gene's germline CDR1 is SGHKS and CDR2 YYEKEE (reference sequence). The CDR3 contains 15 residues. Between the trimmed V and J ends, which lost 2 bases and 2 bases, there was a span of 13 bases. CDR3 coding DNA: TGTGCCAGCAGCTTAACAGGAACAAGGAACTATGGCTACACCTTC. The encoded protein is CASSLTGTRNYGYTF.

CDR3 nucleotide sequence: TGTGCCAGCAGCTTGGGGGGCCGACAGGCGTCTTCTGGGGCCAACGTCCTGACTTTC. Encoded protein: CASSLGGRQASSGANVLTF. This chain connects TRBV5-6 to TRBJ2-6; tentatively, D is TRBD1 (6 bases). Germline V gene sequence: CDR1 SGHDT, CDR2 YYEEEE. This CDR3 is 19 amino acids long. V was trimmed by 0 bases and J by 1 base, leaving 17 bases between them.

This clonotype was detected a few times. This chain links TRBV5-1 with TRBJ2-7, with D hard to call. The CDR3 has 13 residues. V lost 1 base, J lost 4 bases, and 9 bases lay in between. Germline CDR1 and CDR2: SGHRS and YFSETQ. The CDR3 bases are TGCGCCAGCAGCTTGCAGACGGATTACGAGCAGTACTTC. This sequence encodes CASSLQTDYEQYF.

This clonotype has more than one count but fewer than ten. V is TRBV10-3 and J is TRBJ2-5; a possible D gene is TRBD2 (5 bases). There are 15 residues in the CDR3. V was trimmed by 5 bases and J by 4 bases, leaving 17 bases between them. Germline V gives CDR1 ENHRY, CDR2 SYGVKD. In nucleotides, the CDR3 is TGTGCCATCAGTTCTTCCGGGGTGGACGGAGAGACCCAGTACTTC. Protein: CAISSSGVDGETQYF.

The J gene is TRBJ2-1, the V gene TRBV29-1; D might be TRBD2 (6 bases). The CDR3 covers 13 residues. V was cut by 7 bases and J by 2 bases, with 12 bases left in between. Germline V CDR1 and CDR2: SQVTM, ANQGSEA. The CDR3 DNA reads TGCAGCGGGAGGGCTGCGACCTACAATGAGCAGTTCTTC. Encoded protein: CSGRAATYNEQFF.

This clonotype was detected many times. V is TRBV7-8 and J is TRBJ1-1, with D possibly being TRBD1 (5 bases). Trimming took 1 base from V and 0 from J, leaving 12 bases between them. The CDR3 has 16 residues. From germline, CDR1 is SGHVS and CDR2 FQNEAQ. The chain's CDR3 is CASSLVGRGMNTEAFF. Here the CDR3 DNA reads TGTGCCAGCAGCTTAGTCGGCCGGGGCATGAACACTGAAGCTTTCTTT.

The V call is TRBV5-1, the J call TRBJ2-1; 11 nucleotides line up with TRBD2. From germline, CDR1 is SGHRS and CDR2 YFSETQ. V shed 4 bases and J 8 bases; nucleotides not matched to a gene: 11. This CDR3 has 16 residues. CDR3 nucleotide sequence: TGCGCCAGCAGCCCCGTAGCGGGAGGGGCCGGGGATGAGCAGTTCTTC. Protein product: CASSPVAGGAGDEQFF.

There are many counts of this clonotype. This chain links TRBV5-5 with TRBJ2-3; 10 bases map to TRBD2. Germline CDR1 reads SGHKS; CDR2 reads YYEKEE (reference sequence). The CDR3 has 15 residues. Trimming at V came to 5 bases and at J to 4 bases, leaving 7 bases not matched to a gene. CDR3 bases: TGTGCCAGCAGTAGACTAGCGGGCCAATCAGATACGCAGTATTTT. Translated, it gives CASSRLAGQSDTQYF.

This sequence joins TRBV4-3 and TRBJ2-3, with D perhaps matching TRBD1 or TRBD2 (5 bases each). V lost 4 bases and J lost 0, with 20 bases in between. Per the germline V gene, CDR1 is LGHNA and CDR2 is YSLEER. The CDR3 is 18 residues long. CDR3 in DNA: TGCGCCAGCAGCCCCAACCCCGGGACGTCACTTAGCACAGATACGCAGTATTTT. Amino acid sequence: CASSPNPGTSLSTDTQYF.

This clonotype was found a few times. The chain is built from TRBV20-1 and TRBJ2-1, with D perhaps given as TRBD1 or TRBD2 (5 bases each). Trimming cost V 5 bases and J 7 bases, with 15 bases left between them. The CDR3 totals 13 residues. CDR1 DFQATT and CDR2 SNEGSKA come from the germline V gene (reference sequence). The CDR3 region has the DNA TGCAGTGCTCCGCGAGGGACCGGAAATGAGCAGTTCTTC. Translation gives CSAPRGTGNEQFF.

There are a few counts of this clonotype. V and J are TRBV20-1 and TRBJ2-3; D possibly matches TRBD1 or TRBD2 (6 bases each). The CDR3 runs to 15 residues. Between the trimmed V and J ends, which lost 6 bases and 3 bases, there was a span of 19 bases. Germline CDR1 and CDR2: DFQATT and SNEGSKA (reference sequence). The CDR3: CSATWGAEWTDTQYF. The CDR3 nucleotides are TGCAGTGCCACCTGGGGGGCAGAGTGGACAGATACGCAGTATTTT.

This chain joins TRBV10-3 and TRBJ2-5; 10 bases map to TRBD1. V was clipped by 3 bases and J by 2 bases; unmatched bases: 9. This CDR3 contains 17 residues. Germline CDR1 is ENHRY and CDR2 is SYGVKD. The CDR3 nucleotides are TGTGCCATCAGTGAACACGGACAGGGGGAAACGCAAGAGACCCAGTACTTC. Translating gives CAISEHGQGETQETQYF.

This clonotype was seen a handful of times. In nucleotides, the CDR3 is TGTGCCAGCAGCCACGGAGTACAAGCGTGGGAGACCCAGTACTTC. Translated, it gives CASSHGVQAWETQYF. The chain employs TRBV14 and TRBJ2-5; D gene ambiguous. The length of the CDR3 is 15 residues. The V gene's germline CDR1 is SGHDN and CDR2 FVKESK. V gave up 3 bases and J gave up 5 bases, with 16 bases separating them.

This clonotype was counted only a few times. The V call is TRBV20-1, the J call TRBJ2-7; no definite D call. Germline loops: CDR1 DFQATT, CDR2 SNEGSKA (reference sequence). Trimming cost V 0 bases and J 0 bases, with 12 bases left between them. The CDR3 spans 15 residues. In DNA, the CDR3 is TGCAGTGCTAGAGACTGGAGCCGACTCTCCTACGAGCAGTACTTC. Protein sequence: CSARDWSRLSYEQYF.

This chain links TRBV7-6 with TRBJ2-7; a weak D match, TRBD1 (6 bases). Per germline, CDR1 SGHVS and CDR2 FNYEAQ. CDR3 length equals 13 residues. The V gene lost 5 bases and the J gene lost 3 bases, with 11 bases spanning the gap. The CDR3 reads CASSPRGIYEQYF. As DNA, the CDR3 is TGTGCCAGCAGCCCCAGGGGAATCTACGAGCAGTACTTC.

The chain is built from TRBV5-1 and TRBJ2-1; D gene ambiguous. The CDR3 sequence is 15 residues long. Looked up from germline, CDR1 is SGHRS and CDR2 is YFSETQ. Trimming removed 0 bases from V and 5 bases from J, with 12 bases in between. In DNA, the CDR3 is TGCGCCAGCAGCTTGGCCAAGATTTGGAACAATGAGCAGTTCTTC. Its protein product is CASSLAKIWNNEQFF.